The rows below give T cell receptor beta chains drawn from one sample of a study of T cell repertoires in cytomegalovirus infection. Via MiXCR, TCRdb re-called the reads, giving one row per CDR3 protein. Here the sample spans a few hundred thousand distinct CDR3 sequences, over 20% being singletons. Sequenced material: CD8+ T cells from PBMCs. The receptors here all came from a human donor in good health (CMV status not recorded). Some clones in this sample may be carry-over from other donors' samples. CDR3s include the opening cysteine and the closing phenylalanine or tryptophan. A D gene is named only where the DNA matches it firmly. Size is omitted from some rows. Given values are once, few, many or a class for expanded clones.

15	few	TRBV5-3	TRBD2	TRBJ2-5	TGTGCCAGCAGAGGCTCCAGCGGGGGGGACGAGACCCAGTACTTC	CASRGSSGGDETQYF
14	NA	TRBV7-9	NA	TRBJ2-7	TGTGCCAGCAGCTTTGTTAGCACTTCCTACGAGCAGTACTTC	CASSFVSTSYEQYF
17	NA	TRBV29-1	NA	TRBJ2-3	TGCAGCGTTGAAGATCTCTTCGATAGGGATCCGAATGATACGCAGTATTTT	CSVEDLFDRDPNDTQYF
17	many	TRBV7-8	TRBD1	TRBJ1-2	TGTGCCAGCAGCTTAGCAATTGACAGGGACCCCTACTATGGCTACACCTTC	CASSLAIDRDPYYGYTF
16	many	TRBV7-8	NA	TRBJ1-5	TGTGCCAGCAGCGTGGAGGATGACCATTTGTATCAGCCCCAGCATTTT	CASSVEDDHLYQPQHF
13	NA	TRBV20-1	NA	TRBJ2-7	TGCAGTGCTAGTCAAGTTCGAGCCTACGAGCAGTACTTC	CSASQVRAYEQYF
13	NA	TRBV7-9	TRBD1	TRBJ2-7	TGTGCCAGCAGCTTAGGGGGACAGGGCGAGCAGTACTTC	CASSLGGQGEQYF
15	few	TRBV2	TRBD1	TRBJ2-1	TGTGCCAGCAGTGAACTCGGGACAGGGGAGAATGAGCAGTTCTTC	CASSELGTGENEQFF
13	few	TRBV12-3/TRBV12-4	NA	TRBJ1-1	TGTGCCAGCAACCTTCAGGGGATCACTGAAGCTTTCTTT	CASNLQGITEAFF
16	few	TRBV7-6	TRBD2	TRBJ2-1	TGTGCCAGCAGCCTGTGGACTAGCGGGGGCCTCAATGAGCAGTTCTTC	CASSLWTSGGLNEQFF
13	NA	TRBV27	NA	TRBJ2-1	TGTGCCAGCAGTTTATCGTGGGGCGGTGAGCAGTTCTTC	CASSLSWGGEQFF
14	NA	TRBV7-9	NA	TRBJ2-1	TGTGCCAGCCCCGTTGACGGTCCCTACAATGAGCAGTTCTTC	CASPVDGPYNEQFF
13	NA	TRBV27	NA	TRBJ2-1	TGTGCCACCTCCGCGGTAGGGGGATATGAGCAGTTCTTC	CATSAVGGYEQFF
14	many	TRBV7-6	NA	TRBJ2-7	TGTGCCAGCAGCGCGGGCCTAGCCCGGGGGGAGCAGTACTTC	CASSAGLARGEQYF
19	many	TRBV6-5	TRBD1	TRBJ2-6	TGTGCCAGCAGTTACGCATCCGGGACAGGCACTTCTGGGGCCAACGTCCTGACTTTC	CASSYASGTGTSGANVLTF
14	NA	TRBV3-1	TRBD1	TRBJ2-5	TGTGCCAGCAGCCACGACAGGGGGCCGGAGACCCAGTACTTC	CASSHDRGPETQYF
15	many	TRBV7-2	TRBD1	TRBJ1-4	TGTGCCAGCAGCCAATGGGAGACAGGGGGTGAAAAACTGTTTTTT	CASSQWETGGEKLFF
16	few	TRBV28	TRBD2	TRBJ2-3	TGTGCCAGCAGCCCGACTAGCGGGGGTTACACAGATACGCAGTATTTT	CASSPTSGGYTDTQYF
13	few	TRBV5-6	NA	TRBJ2-5	TGTGCCAGCAGCTTGTCTAGCCAAGAGACCCAGTACTTC	CASSLSSQETQYF
16	NA	TRBV2	TRBD1	TRBJ1-5	TGTGCCAGCAGCCTCCTCGGACAGGGTCTAGGTCAGCCCCAGCATTTT	CASSLLGQGLGQPQHF
13	once	TRBV28	NA	TRBJ1-2	TGTGCCAGCCTTGACGGGCAGACCTATGGCTACACCTTC	CASLDGQTYGYTF
13	many	TRBV7-9	NA	TRBJ1-2	TGTGCCAGCAGCTTCAACGTATATTATGGCTACACCTTC	CASSFNVYYGYTF
16	few	TRBV6-6	NA	TRBJ1-1	TGTGCCAGCAGTTACTCCGCTTGGGGGCTGAGCACTGAAGCTTTCTTT	CASSYSAWGLSTEAFF